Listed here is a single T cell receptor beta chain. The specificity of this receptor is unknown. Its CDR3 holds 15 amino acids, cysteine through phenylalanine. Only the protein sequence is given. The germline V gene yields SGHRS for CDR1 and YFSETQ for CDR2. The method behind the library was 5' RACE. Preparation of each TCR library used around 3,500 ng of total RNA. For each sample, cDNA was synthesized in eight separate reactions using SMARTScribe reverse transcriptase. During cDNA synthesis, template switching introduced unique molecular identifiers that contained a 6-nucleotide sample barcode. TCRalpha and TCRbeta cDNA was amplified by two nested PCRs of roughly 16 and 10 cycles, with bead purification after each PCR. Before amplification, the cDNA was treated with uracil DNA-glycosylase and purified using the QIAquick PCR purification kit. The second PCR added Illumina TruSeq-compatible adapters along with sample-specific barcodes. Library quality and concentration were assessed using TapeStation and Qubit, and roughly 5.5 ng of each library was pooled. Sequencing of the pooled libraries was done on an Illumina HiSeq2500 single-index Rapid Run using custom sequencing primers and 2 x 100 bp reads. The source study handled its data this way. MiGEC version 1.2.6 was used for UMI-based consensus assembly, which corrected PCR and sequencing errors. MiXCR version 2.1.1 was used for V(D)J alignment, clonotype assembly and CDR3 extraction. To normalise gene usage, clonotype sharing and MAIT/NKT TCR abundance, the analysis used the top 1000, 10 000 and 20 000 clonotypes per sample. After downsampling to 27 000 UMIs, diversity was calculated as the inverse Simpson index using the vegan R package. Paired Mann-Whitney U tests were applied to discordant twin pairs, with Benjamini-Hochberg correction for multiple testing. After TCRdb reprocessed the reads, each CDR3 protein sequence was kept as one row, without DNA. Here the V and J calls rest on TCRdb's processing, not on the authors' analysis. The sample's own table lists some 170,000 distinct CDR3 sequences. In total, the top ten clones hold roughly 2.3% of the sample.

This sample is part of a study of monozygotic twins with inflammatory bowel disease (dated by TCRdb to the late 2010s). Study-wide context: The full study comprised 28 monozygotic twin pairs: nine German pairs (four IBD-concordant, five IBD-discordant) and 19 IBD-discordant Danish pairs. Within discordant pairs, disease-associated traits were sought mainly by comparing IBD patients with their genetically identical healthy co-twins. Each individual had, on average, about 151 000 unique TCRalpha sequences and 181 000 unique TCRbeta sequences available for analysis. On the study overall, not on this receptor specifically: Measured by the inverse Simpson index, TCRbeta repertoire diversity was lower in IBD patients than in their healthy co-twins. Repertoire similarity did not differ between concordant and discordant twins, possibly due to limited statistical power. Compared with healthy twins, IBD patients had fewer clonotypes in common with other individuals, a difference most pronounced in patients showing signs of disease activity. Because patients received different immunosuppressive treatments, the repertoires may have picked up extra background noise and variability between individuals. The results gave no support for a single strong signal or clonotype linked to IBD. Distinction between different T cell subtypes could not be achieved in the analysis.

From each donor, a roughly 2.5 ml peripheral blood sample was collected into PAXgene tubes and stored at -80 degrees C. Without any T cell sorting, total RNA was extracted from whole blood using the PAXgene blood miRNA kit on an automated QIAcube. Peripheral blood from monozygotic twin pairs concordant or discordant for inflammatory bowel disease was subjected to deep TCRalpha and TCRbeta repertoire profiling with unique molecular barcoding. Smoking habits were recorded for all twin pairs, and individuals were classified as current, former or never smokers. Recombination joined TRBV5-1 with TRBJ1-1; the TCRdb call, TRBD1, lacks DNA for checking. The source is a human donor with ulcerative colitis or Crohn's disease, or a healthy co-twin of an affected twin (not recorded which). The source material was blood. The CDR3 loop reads CASSLVPTGEAEAFF. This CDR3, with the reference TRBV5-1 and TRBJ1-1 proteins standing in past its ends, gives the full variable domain KAGVTQTPRYLIKTRGQQVTLSCSPISGHRSVSWYQQTPGQGLQFLFEYFSETQRNKGNFPGRFSGRQFSNSRSEMNVSTLELGDSALYLCASSLVPTGEAEAFFGQGTRLTVV.